The clone carrying this TCR beta chain was seen once. TCRdb passed the PCR reads through MiXCR, listing each CDR3 protein once. The sample shows approximately 18,000 distinct CDR3 sequences, 40% to 55% of them seen only once. The sample originates from a study of tumor-infiltrating lymphocytes in oesophageal squamous cell carcinoma. Germline CDR1 reads LGHDT; CDR2 reads YNNKEL (reference sequence). The length of the CDR3 is 16 residues. The chain has TRBV3-1 and TRBJ2-3; TRBD1 aligns across 7 bases. The assigned J gene may be wrong: the sequence end matches TRBJ2-7 better. This clonotype originated in a male donor with esophageal squamous cell carcinoma. The sequencing sample was made of esophageal tumor tissue. In nucleotides, the CDR3 is TGTGCCAGCAGCCAAGATCCCGTAGGGGGCGCGAATGAGCAGTACTTC. Its translation is CASSQDPVGGANEQYF.